A selection of T cell receptor beta chains follows, all from one sample in a study of post-analysis software for immune sequencing data. TCRdb passed the PCR reads through MiXCR, listing each CDR3 protein once. The table lists roughly 180,000 distinct CDR3 sequences, 25% to 35% of them singletons. The sequencing input was blood. These receptors came from a girl between 5 and 17 years old with multiple sclerosis. Each CDR3 is given with its conserved first and last residue. Fields, in order: D gene, J gene, V gene, clone size, CDR3 protein, CDR3 DNA. The D gene is left open where the match is weak. A clone size is listed for some rows: how often the clone was seen (once, few, many), or a class if it is expanded.

>NA|TRBJ2-3|TRBV4-2|NA
CAGSPGQPSTDTQYF
TGTGCCGGCAGCCCCGGACAGCCTAGCACAGATACGCAGTATTTT
>TRBD2|TRBJ2-7|TRBV4-1|many
CASSQVAGASSYEQYF
TGCGCCAGCAGCCAAGTAGCGGGAGCGAGCTCCTACGAGCAGTACTTC
>NA|TRBJ2-7|TRBV7-9|many
CASSSGMDNYEQYF
TGTGCCAGCAGCTCCGGGATGGACAACTACGAGCAGTACTTC
>NA|TRBJ2-5|TRBV6-5|many
CASSYGGQETQYF
TGTGCCAGCAGTTACGGGGGACAAGAGACCCAGTACTTC
>NA|TRBJ2-7|TRBV20-1|many
CSASLRTARREQYF
TGCAGTGCTAGTCTCCGGACAGCCCGACGGGAGCAGTACTTC
>NA|TRBJ2-5|TRBV7-2|many
CASSQTMGVWQETQYF
TGTGCCAGCAGCCAGACGATGGGGGTTTGGCAAGAGACCCAGTACTTC
>NA|TRBJ2-5|TRBV12-3/TRBV12-4|many
CASRHREGGHQETQYF
TGTGCCAGCAGACATCGAGAGGGAGGCCACCAAGAGACCCAGTACTTC
>TRBD1|TRBJ1-1|TRBV7-2|NA
CASSLEDRLNTEAFF
TGTGCCAGCAGCTTAGAGGACAGGCTGAACACTGAAGCTTTCTTT
>NA|TRBJ2-1|TRBV4-1|NA
CAGSQPLSPGGQFF
TGCGCCGGCAGCCAGCCCTTATCCCCAGGTGGGCAGTTCTTC
>TRBD2|TRBJ2-7|TRBV12-5|many
CASSTGTITYEQYF
TGTGCTAGCTCTACCGGGACTATCACCTACGAGCAGTACTTC